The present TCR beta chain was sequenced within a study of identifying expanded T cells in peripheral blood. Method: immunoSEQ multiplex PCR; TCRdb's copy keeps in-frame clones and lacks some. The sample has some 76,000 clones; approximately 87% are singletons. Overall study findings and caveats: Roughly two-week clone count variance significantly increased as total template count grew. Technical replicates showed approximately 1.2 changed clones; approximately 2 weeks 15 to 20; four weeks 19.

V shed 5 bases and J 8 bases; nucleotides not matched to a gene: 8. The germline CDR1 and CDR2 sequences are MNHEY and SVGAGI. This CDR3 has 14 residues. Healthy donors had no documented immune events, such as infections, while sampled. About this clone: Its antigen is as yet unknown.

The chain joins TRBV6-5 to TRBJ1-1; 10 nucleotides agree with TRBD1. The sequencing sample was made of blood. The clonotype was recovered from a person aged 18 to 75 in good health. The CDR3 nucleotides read TGTGCCAGCAGTGTGACAGGGGGCGCGTCGGAAGCTTTCTTT. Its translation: CASSVTGGASEAFF.